This is a list of T cell receptor beta chains from one sample in a study of blood T cell repertoires in COVID-19. Profiled with immunoSEQ multiplex PCR; TCRdb holds only in-frame clones, not every one. The sample shows more than 200,000 clones, roughly 80% of them seen only once. Material: PBMCs or T cells enriched from blood (not recorded which). The receptors here all came from a man in his sixties who had recovered from COVID-19. CDR3s include the opening cysteine and the closing phenylalanine or tryptophan. A D gene is named only where the DNA matches it firmly. The size field is filled for only some rows; it gives once, few, many or a size class.

TRBJ2-3 | TRBD2 | . | TRBV3-1/TRBV3-2 | CASSHQRGGTDTQYF | TGTGCCAGCAGCCACCAGCGGGGGGGCACAGATACGCAGTATTTT
TRBJ2-3 | . | . | TRBV7-9 | CASSLLPRGSADTQYF | TGTGCCAGCAGCTTACTCCCCAGGGGTTCTGCAGATACGCAGTATTTT
TRBJ2-3 | TRBD2 | . | TRBV20-1 | CSASFGGARTDTQYF | TGCAGTGCTAGTTTCGGGGGGGCCCGCACAGATACGCAGTATTTT
TRBJ1-4 | . | . | TRBV25-1 | CASSPLSTNEKLFF | TGTGCCAGCAGTCCCCTTTCAACTAATGAAAAACTGTTTTTT
TRBJ1-2 | . | . | TRBV3-1/TRBV3-2 | CASSQVLTGGGYTF | TGTGCCAGCAGCCAAGTTTTAACAGGTGGAGGCTACACCTTC
TRBJ2-7 | . | . | TRBV4-3 | CASSQEGEGGPYEQYF | TGCGCCAGCAGCCAAGAGGGTGAGGGGGGGCCCTACGAGCAGTACTTC
TRBJ2-7 | TRBD1 | . | TRBV6-2/TRBV6-3 | CASSYLGQGINEQYF | TGTGCCAGCAGTTACCTCGGACAGGGGATTAACGAGCAGTACTTC
TRBJ1-3 | . | few | TRBV19 | CASSMEAVGGSGNTIYF | TGTGCCAGTAGTATGGAAGCCGTGGGGGGTTCTGGAAACACCATATATTTT
TRBJ2-3 | TRBD2 | . | TRBV6-6 | CASIRSGGDTDTQYF | TGTGCCAGCATACGTAGCGGGGGGGACACAGATACGCAGTATTTT
TRBJ1-2 | TRBD1 | . | TRBV27 | CASSLLGQGGSVDGYTF | TGTGCCAGCAGCCTACTCGGACAGGGGGGGTCCGTGGATGGCTACACCTTC
TRBJ2-7 | . | . | TRBV12-3/TRBV12-4 | CASGWGGTYEQYF | TGTGCCAGCGGATGGGGCGGAACCTACGAGCAGTACTTC
TRBJ2-1 | . | . | TRBV30 | CAWSPLSYNEQFF | TGTGCCTGGAGTCCCCTCTCCTACAATGAGCAGTTCTTC
TRBJ1-2 | . | . | TRBV11-3 | CASSRRQLGLRAYGYTF | TGTGCCAGCAGCCGCCGACAGCTTGGCCTAAGGGCCTATGGCTACACCTTC
TRBJ1-5 | TRBD1 | . | TRBV19 | CASSDRDSQNQPQHF | TGTGCCAGTAGTGACCGGGACAGCCAGAATCAGCCCCAGCATTTT
TRBJ1-1 | . | . | TRBV5-5 | CASSSGSTANTEAFF | TGTGCCAGCAGCTCGGGCTCGACAGCGAACACTGAAGCTTTCTTT
TRBJ1-4 | . | . | TRBV7-9 | CASSSGTQREKLFF | TGTGCCAGCAGTTCTGGGACACAACGGGAAAAACTGTTTTTT
TRBJ1-1 | . | . | TRBV30 | CAWSGWASEAFF | TGTGCCTGGTCTGGATGGGCATCTGAAGCTTTCTTT
TRBJ2-7 | TRBD1 | . | TRBV2 | CASSGSSGTGVAGEQYF | TGTGCCAGCAGTGGCTCCTCCGGGACAGGGGTTGCTGGGGAGCAGTACTTC
TRBJ1-2 | . | . | TRBV10-3 | CAIFGGNRGGYTF | TGTGCCATCTTCGGGGGGAATCGGGGTGGCTACACCTTC
TRBJ1-3 | . | few | TRBV3-1/TRBV3-2 | CASSQVPPASSGNTIYF | TGTGCCAGCAGCCAAGTTCCCCCAGCTAGCTCTGGAAACACCATATATTTT
TRBJ1-2 | . | . | TRBV3-1/TRBV3-2 | CASSQAGQRGYTF | TGTGCCAGCAGCCAGGCTGGACAACGAGGCTACACCTTC
TRBJ2-5 | . | . | TRBV3-1/TRBV3-2 | CASSQAGRLPQETQYF | TGTGCCAGCAGCCAAGCTGGAAGACTTCCCCAAGAGACCCAGTACTTC
TRBJ1-1 | . | . | TRBV5-1 | CASSISPSAGTNTEAFF | TGCGCCAGCAGTATTTCCCCGTCTGCGGGAACGAACACTGAAGCTTTCTTT
TRBJ1-3 | . | . | TRBV7-3 | CASSLRGGHTIYF | TGTGCCAGCAGCTTGAGGGGGGGTCACACCATATATTTT
TRBJ2-7 | . | . | TRBV2 | CASSMRQPYEQYF | TGTGCCAGCAGTATGCGCCAACCCTACGAGCAGTACTTC
TRBJ1-1 | . | . | TRBV12-3/TRBV12-4 | CASSLGGPTEAFF | TGTGCCAGCAGTTTGGGGGGGCCCACTGAAGCTTTCTTT
TRBJ1-4 | . | . | TRBV19 | CASRTPGQGSEKLFF | TGTGCCAGTAGGACGCCGGGACAAGGCAGTGAAAAACTGTTTTTT
TRBJ1-4 | TRBD1 | . | TRBV19 | CASSNPQWTGDEKLFF | TGTGCCAGTAGTAACCCCCAATGGACAGGGGATGAAAAACTGTTTTTT
TRBJ2-1 | . | . | TRBV21-1 | CASSKGTDNEQFF | TGTGCCAGCAGCAAGGGCACAGACAATGAGCAGTTCTTC
TRBJ1-2 | . | . | TRBV7-6 | CASSQTGFDGYTF | TGTGCCAGCAGCCAAACAGGGTTTGATGGCTACACCTTC
TRBJ1-1 | TRBD1 | . | TRBV5-8 | CASSFQQGARTEAFF | TGTGCCAGCAGCTTCCAACAGGGGGCGAGAACTGAAGCTTTCTTT
TRBJ2-7 | . | . | TRBV9 | CASSVVLGGLNEQYF | TGTGCCAGCAGCGTAGTTTTGGGGGGGCTCAACGAGCAGTACTTC
TRBJ2-7 | . | . | TRBV21-1 | CAPGRWGGTYEQYF | TGTGCCCCCGGGAGGTGGGGAGGCACCTACGAGCAGTACTTC
TRBJ1-3 | . | . | TRBV11-2 | CASSLGLSGVWSGNTIYF | TGTGCCAGCAGCTTAGGTTTATCCGGGGTATGGTCTGGAAACACCATATATTTT
TRBJ2-5 | . | . | TRBV18 | CASSPSRREETQYF | TGTGCCAGCTCACCAAGTCGCAGGGAAGAGACCCAGTACTTC
TRBJ2-7 | TRBD1 | once | TRBV4-3 | CASSQTDRGSYEQYF | TGCGCCAGCAGCCAGACGGACAGGGGATCGTACGAGCAGTACTTC